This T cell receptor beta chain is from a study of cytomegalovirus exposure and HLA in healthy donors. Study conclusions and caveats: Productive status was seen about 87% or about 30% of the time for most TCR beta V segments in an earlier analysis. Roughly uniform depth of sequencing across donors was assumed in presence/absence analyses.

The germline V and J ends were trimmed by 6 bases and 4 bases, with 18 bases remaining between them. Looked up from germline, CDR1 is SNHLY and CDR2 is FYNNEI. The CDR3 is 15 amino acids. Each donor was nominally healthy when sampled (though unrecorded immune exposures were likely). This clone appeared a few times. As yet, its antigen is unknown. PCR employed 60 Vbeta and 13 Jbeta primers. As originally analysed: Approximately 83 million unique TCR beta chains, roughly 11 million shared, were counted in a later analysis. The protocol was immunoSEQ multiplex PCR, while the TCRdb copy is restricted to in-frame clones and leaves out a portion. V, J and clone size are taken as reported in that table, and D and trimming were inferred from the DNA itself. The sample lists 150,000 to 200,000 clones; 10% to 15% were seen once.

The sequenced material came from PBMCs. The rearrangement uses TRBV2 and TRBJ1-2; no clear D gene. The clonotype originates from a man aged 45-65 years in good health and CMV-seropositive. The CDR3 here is CASRWGRGSAYGYTF. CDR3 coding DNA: TGTGCCAGCAGATGGGGAAGAGGGTCAGCCTATGGCTACACCTTC.